These T cell receptor beta chains were read from a single sample in a study of memory B cells and T cells in multiple sclerosis. Sequencing used immunoSEQ multiplex PCR; TCRdb keeps in-frame clones, though not all of them. Altogether tens of thousands of clones are present, 86% being singletons, with the ten largest covering 2% to 3%. What these receptors recognize is not known. The specimen sequenced was PBMCs from blood kept in culture. These receptors were taken from a human donor with multiple sclerosis. Both conserved end residues are part of each CDR3. D genes are given only for firm matches. Size tells how often a clone was seen (once, few, many) or the class of an expanded clone, and some rows leave it out.

D gene	clone size	J gene	V gene	CDR3 protein	CDR3 DNA
.	.	TRBJ1-1	TRBV6-1	CASSEYGNTEAFF	TGTGCCAGCAGTGAATACGGGAACACTGAAGCTTTCTTT
.	.	TRBJ2-5	TRBV5-1	CASSPTGQETQYF	TGCGCCAGCAGCCCGACGGGGCAAGAGACCCAGTACTTC
.	.	TRBJ2-7	TRBV4-1	CASSQDSGESYEQYF	TGCGCCAGCAGCCAAGATTCGGGGGAGTCCTACGAGCAGTACTTC
TRBD1	few	TRBJ2-7	TRBV19	CATVGDRDNEQYF	TGTGCCACCGTTGGGGACAGGGACAACGAGCAGTACTTC
TRBD1	few	TRBJ1-1	TRBV7-9	CASSPRDSSSLVVAFF	TGTGCCAGCAGCCCCAGGGACAGCTCCTCCCTGGTAGTGGCTTTCTTT
.	.	TRBJ2-7	TRBV25-1	CASSEYKSREQYF	TGTGCCAGCAGTGAATATAAGTCCCGGGAGCAGTACTTC
.	.	TRBJ1-5	TRBV19	CASSYRQAGQPQHF	TGTGCCAGTAGTTACCGACAGGCGGGTCAGCCCCAGCATTTT
TRBD1	.	TRBJ2-7	TRBV7-7	CASAGRGQGMFEQYF	TGTGCTAGCGCTGGGAGGGGACAGGGGATGTTCGAGCAGTACTTC
.	.	TRBJ2-3	TRBV18	CASSPTGASGFDTQYF	TGTGCCAGCTCACCGACTGGAGCGAGTGGGTTTGATACGCAGTATTTT
.	.	TRBJ2-3	TRBV19	CASSIVPLRSTDTQYF	TGTGCCAGTAGTATAGTACCGTTGCGGAGCACAGATACACAGTATTTT
.	.	TRBJ1-6	TRBV29-1	CSARRDNYSPLHF	TGCAGCGCCCGGAGGGATAATTATTCACCCCTCCACTTT
.	.	TRBJ2-2	TRBV30	CAWRLTGRGTGELFF	TGTGCCTGGAGACTCACTGGGAGAGGGACCGGGGAGCTGTTTTTT
.	.	TRBJ2-5	TRBV19	CASSIGPGAQETQYF	TGTGCCAGTAGTATAGGACCAGGGGCACAAGAGACCCAGTACTTC
TRBD2	.	TRBJ2-7	TRBV2	CASSDGASGRSFVYEQYF	TGTGCCAGCAGTGATGGGGCTAGCGGGAGGAGCTTTGTCTACGAGCAGTACTTC
.	.	TRBJ1-1	TRBV27	CASSFRGRTEAFF	TGTGCCAGCAGTTTCCGGGGGCGCACTGAAGCTTTCTTT
.	.	TRBJ2-5	TRBV4-1	CASSQEISGQRLQTQYF	TGCGCCAGCAGCCAAGAAATAAGCGGACAGCGACTTCAGACCCAGTACTTC
.	.	TRBJ1-2	TRBV27	CASSEGGYNYGYTF	TGTGCCAGCTCGGAGGGGGGATATAACTATGGCTACACCTTC